Listed below are T cell receptor beta chains from one sample, sequenced in a study of T cells in Graves' hyperthyroidism and ophthalmopathy. MiXCR was run by TCRdb on the multiplex PCR reads, yielding one entry per CDR3 protein. This sample yields approximately 490,000 distinct CDR3 sequences, of which approximately 22% are seen a single time; around 54% belongs to the top ten. Sequencing input: blood. These receptors originate from a woman in her sixties or seventies with Graves' ophthalmopathy. Each CDR3 is given with its conserved first and last residue. The order of the fields is clone size, J gene, V gene, D gene, CDR3 DNA, CDR3 protein. The D gene is left open where the match is weak. Clone size appears in some rows only: once, few, many, or a class for an expanded clone.

clone size: few
J gene: TRBJ2-7
V gene: TRBV30
D gene: NA
CDR3 DNA: TGTGCCTGGACCCCGGGCGGGACAACCTACGAGCAGTACTTC
CDR3 protein: CAWTPGGTTYEQYF

clone size: many
J gene: TRBJ2-3
V gene: TRBV12-3/TRBV12-4
D gene: TRBD2
CDR3 DNA: TGTGCCAGCACTGAGAGCGGGAGGGGTAAAGATACGCAGTATTTT
CDR3 protein: CASTESGRGKDTQYF

clone size: NA
J gene: TRBJ2-1
V gene: TRBV6-2/TRBV6-3
D gene: TRBD2
CDR3 DNA: TGTGCCAGCAGTTACTATTTTGGCGGGAGGAATGAGCAGTTCTTC
CDR3 protein: CASSYYFGGRNEQFF

clone size: few
J gene: TRBJ2-7
V gene: TRBV11-2
D gene: TRBD2
CDR3 DNA: TGTGCCAGCAGCTTAGAGGGACGGGGGGGCAGCGAGCAGTACTTC
CDR3 protein: CASSLEGRGGSEQYF

clone size: many
J gene: TRBJ2-1
V gene: TRBV7-2
D gene: TRBD1
CDR3 DNA: TGTGCCAGCAGCCCGGGGACAGTTCTTGGGGAGCAGTTCTTC
CDR3 protein: CASSPGTVLGEQFF

clone size: many
J gene: TRBJ2-7
V gene: TRBV6-2/TRBV6-3
D gene: NA
CDR3 DNA: TGTGCCAGCAGTTACTCGATGTCCTCCGAAGGCCACGAGCAGTACTTC
CDR3 protein: CASSYSMSSEGHEQYF

clone size: NA
J gene: TRBJ2-7
V gene: TRBV11-2
D gene: NA
CDR3 DNA: TGTGCCAGCAGCCCGACGGCTTACTACGAGCAGTACTTC
CDR3 protein: CASSPTAYYEQYF

clone size: few
J gene: TRBJ2-1
V gene: TRBV19
D gene: NA
CDR3 DNA: TGTGCCAGTAGTATTATGGCTAGCGCCCCCAATGAGCAGTTCTTC
CDR3 protein: CASSIMASAPNEQFF

clone size: NA
J gene: TRBJ1-3
V gene: TRBV28
D gene: NA
CDR3 DNA: TGTGCCAGCAGTCTCCTCTACTCTGGAAACACCATATATTTT
CDR3 protein: CASSLLYSGNTIYF

clone size: once
J gene: TRBJ2-3
V gene: TRBV19
D gene: TRBD2
CDR3 DNA: TGTGCCAGTAGTAGCGGGAGTGGGCCGTGGGATACGCAGTATTTT
CDR3 protein: CASSSGSGPWDTQYF

clone size: few
J gene: TRBJ2-6
V gene: TRBV6-1
D gene: NA
CDR3 DNA: NA
CDR3 protein: CASSTGTFGANVLTF

clone size: few
J gene: TRBJ2-2
V gene: TRBV12-5
D gene: TRBD2
CDR3 DNA: TGTGCTAGTGGTCGGCGGAAGACTAGCGGGAGTACGGACACCGGGGAGCTGTTTTTT
CDR3 protein: CASGRRKTSGSTDTGELFF

clone size: few
J gene: TRBJ2-7
V gene: TRBV14
D gene: NA
CDR3 DNA: TGTGCCAGCAGCCAAGGGCCGGGTAGCTCCTACGAGCAGTACTTC
CDR3 protein: CASSQGPGSSYEQYF